One sample yielded the 17 T cell receptor beta chains listed below, sequenced in a study of T cell repertoires in cytomegalovirus infection. A single record per CDR3 protein comes from TCRdb applying MiXCR to the reads. The sample carries about 300,000 distinct CDR3 sequences, roughly a tenth recorded once. The source material was PBMCs. Receptors were obtained from a human donor in good health (CMV status not recorded). Some clones in this sample may be carry-over from other donors' samples.

This clonotype was recorded many times. The rearrangement links TRBV15 to TRBJ2-3; 11 bases are shared with TRBD2. CDR3 length equals 20 residues. V dropped 4 bases and J dropped 2; count of bases not matched to a gene: 17. Germline-derived CDR1 and CDR2 are LNHNV and YYDKDF (reference sequence). The CDR3: CATSIQIRLAGPRDTDTQYF. Written as DNA, the CDR3 is TGTGCCACCAGCATCCAAATCCGACTAGCGGGGCCAAGGGACACAGATACGCAGTATTTT.

This clonotype came up many times. A read error may produce the germline difference seen at one junction end. V gene TRBV20-1 combines with J gene TRBJ1-2, with 8 bases that match TRBD1. CDR1 is DFQATT, CDR2 SNEGSKA, per germline (reference sequence). The CDR3 totals 16 residues. CDR3 bases: TGCAGTGGTAGAACTCCCCAGGGGGCCATTACCTATGGCTACACCTTC. It codes for CSGRTPQGAITYGYTF.

CDR3 DNA: TGTGCCAGCAAGATAGACGGTTCGAACACTGAAGCTTTCTTT. This sequence encodes CASKIDGSNTEAFF. The chain couples TRBV7-3 to TRBJ1-1; D is unclear. The germline CDR1 and CDR2 sequences are SGHTA and FQGTGA. The V and J ends lost 7 bases and 1 base respectively, with 13 bases between them. The length of the CDR3 is 14 residues. Full variable domain (remainder filled in from reference TRBV7-3 and TRBJ1-1): GAGVSQTPSNKVTEKGKYVELRCDPISGHTALYWYRQSLGQGPEFLIYFQGTGAADDSGLPNDRFFAVRPEGSVSTLKIQRTERGDSAVYLCASKIDGSNTEAFFGQGTRLTVV.

The chain's CDR3 is CSAGAGGLHNEQFF. The CDR3 region has the DNA TGCAGTGCAGGGGCGGGGGGGCTCCACAATGAGCAGTTCTTC. This chain joins TRBV20-1 and TRBJ2-1; 9 nucleotides line up with TRBD2. CDR3 length: 14 residues. The germline V gene encodes CDR1 DFQATT and CDR2 SNEGSKA (reference sequence). The V gene end was trimmed by 6 bases and the J gene end by 5 bases; junction bases not matched to a gene: 8.

In its sample, this clonotype was seen many times. The V gene is TRBV7-2, the J gene TRBJ2-2, with D perhaps TRBD1 or TRBD2 (6 bases each). CDR3 size: 15 residues. V lost 3 bases and J lost 4, with 12 bases in between. Germline loops: CDR1 SGHTA, CDR2 FQGNSA. The chain's CDR3 is CASSFWGAGTGELFF. The CDR3 DNA reads TGTGCCAGCAGCTTTTGGGGGGCAGGCACCGGGGAGCTGTTTTTT.

Many counts were recorded for this clonotype. The chain uses TRBV7-9 and TRBJ2-7, with unresolved D. CDR3 length: 14 amino acids. The V end was cut by 5 bases, the J end by 3 bases, with 14 bases between. Germline V CDR1 and CDR2: SEHNR, FQNEAQ (reference sequence). The CDR3 region has the DNA TGTGCCAGCAGCCCCCAGGCCGCCCACTACGAGCAGTACTTC. Translating gives CASSPQAAHYEQYF.

This clonotype was counted many times. V is TRBV6-2 or TRBV6-3 and J is TRBJ2-7, with 9 bases matching TRBD1. There are 16 residues in the CDR3. The V gene's germline CDR1 is MNHEY and CDR2 SVGEGT. The ends lost 0 bases at V and 5 bases at J; junction bases unmatched: 8. The CDR3 loop is CASSYSRRDRAHEQYV. The CDR3 DNA follows: TGTGCCAGCAGTTACTCGAGACGGGACAGGGCCCACGAGCAGTACGTC.

Ten or more counts support this clonotype. This chain uses TRBV28 with TRBJ2-1, with 11 positions matching TRBD2. The trim removed 6 bases at V and 5 bases at J, leaving 6 bases unmatched. CDR3 length equals 15 residues. Germline V gives CDR1 MDHEN, CDR2 SYDVKM. In DNA form, the CDR3 reads TGTGCCAGCAGCGAAACTAGCGGGGGAAACAATGAGCAGTTCTTC. The encoded protein is CASSETSGGNNEQFF.

This clonotype was observed at least ten times. The chain uses TRBV6-2 or TRBV6-3 and TRBJ2-5, with 9 bases aligning to TRBD2. V lost 2 bases and J lost 4; bases outside the gene matches: 8. This CDR3 contains 16 residues. Germline V gene sequence: CDR1 MNHEY, CDR2 SVGEGT. The CDR3 sequence: CASSYVAGGRGETQYF. The DNA for the CDR3 is TGTGCCAGCAGTTACGTTGCGGGGGGGCGAGGAGAGACCCAGTACTTC.

This clonotype was observed many times. V gene TRBV5-4 combines with J gene TRBJ1-2; tentative D call: TRBD1 (6 bases). V dropped 2 bases and J dropped 2 bases, with 16 bases sitting between them. Germline V gene lookup returns CDR1 SGHNT and CDR2 YYREEE (reference sequence). CDR3 length: 16 residues. CDR3 in amino acids: CASSFGRGAPNYGYTF. In DNA, the CDR3 is TGTGCCAGCAGCTTCGGTCGGGGGGCTCCGAACTATGGCTACACCTTC.

This clonotype occurred many times. This rearrangement joins TRBV7-8 to TRBJ2-6; 7 bases fit TRBD1. The CDR3 extends over 15 amino acids. The ends lost 10 bases at V and 0 bases at J; junction bases unmatched: 6. CDR1 is SGHVS, CDR2 FQNEAQ, per germline. The CDR3 DNA reads TGTGCCACCCGGACAGGCCGCTCTGGGGCCAACGTCCTGACTTTC. Its protein is CATRTGRSGANVLTF.

This clonotype was detected a few times. The gene calls are TRBV2 and TRBJ2-7; 7 bases are a match to TRBD1. CDR1 is SNHLY, CDR2 FYNNEI, per germline. The CDR3 runs to 13 residues. Unmatched junction bases numbered 9, after V lost 6 bases and J lost 7 bases. The CDR3 spells CASSGTALREQYV. The CDR3 DNA is TGTGCCAGCAGCGGGACAGCCTTACGAGAGCAGTACGTC.

The table lists this clonotype with many counts. The gene calls are TRBV7-2 and TRBJ1-2, with TRBD1 as a possible D gene (6 bases). V lost 4 bases and J lost 6, with 9 bases in between. Germline CDR1 SGHTA, CDR2 FQGNSA. The CDR3 is 12 amino acids. CDR3 sequence reads: CASSSRGDGYTF. CDR3 coding DNA: TGTGCCAGCAGCTCTAGGGGGGATGGCTACACCTTC.

This clonotype turned up a few times. V is TRBV20-1 and J is TRBJ2-6; D is undetermined. CDR1 is DFQATT, CDR2 SNEGSKA, per germline (reference sequence). CDR3 length equals 16 residues. The ends were cut back, 0 bases at V and 2 bases at J, with 11 bases in the middle. This CDR3 is CSARDMNRPGANVLTF. CDR3 in DNA: TGCAGTGCTAGAGACATGAACAGACCTGGGGCCAACGTCCTGACTTTC.

This clonotype appeared many times. The gene calls are TRBV6-5 and TRBJ1-1, with a possible D match to TRBD1 (5 bases). Trimming cost V 0 bases and J 4 bases, with 12 bases left between them. Germline CDR1 MNHEY, CDR2 SVGAGI. This CDR3 has 15 amino acids. This CDR3 reads CASSYSYDSRTEAFF. The CDR3 DNA reads as TGTGCCAGCAGTTACTCCTACGACAGCCGCACTGAAGCTTTCTTT.

This clonotype was seen ten or more times. This chain links TRBV2 with TRBJ2-1; 10 bases match TRBD2. The CDR3 consists of 13 residues. The ends lost 7 bases at V and 5 bases at J; junction bases unmatched: 2. Germline V gene sequence: CDR1 SNHLY, CDR2 FYNNEI. CDR3 protein: CASKAGGHNEQFF. The CDR3, as DNA: TGTGCCAGCAAAGCGGGGGGGCACAATGAGCAGTTCTTC.

The V call is TRBV28, the J call TRBJ1-1; no clear D gene. Germline CDR1 is MDHEN and CDR2 is SYDVKM. Trimming cost V 3 bases and J 3 bases, with 8 bases left between them. The CDR3 covers 13 residues. CDR3 protein: CASSLGYYTEAFF. In DNA form, the CDR3 reads TGTGCCAGCAGTTTGGGGTACTACACTGAAGCTTTCTTT.